This TCR beta chain came from a study of CD8+ T cells in alopecia areata. Findings and limits, study-wide: Patients shared TCRs less clearly than mice did, possibly for HLA-related reasons. Tofacitinib did not eliminate many expanded lesional clones from scalp or blood. Scalp clonality dropped significantly under tofacitinib, as did expanded CD8+ top-100 clones.

In germline, CDR1 is SGDLS, CDR2 YYNGEE. The ends were cut back, 3 bases at V and 3 bases at J, with 12 bases in the middle. The CDR3 is made up of 15 amino acids. RNA extraction was followed by reverse transcription into cDNA, which acted as the sequencing template. The data were produced by immunoSEQ multiplex PCR, yet TCRdb's version contains in-frame clones alone and is incomplete. The sample contains about 100,000 clones, roughly 45% of which appear only once. Note on this clone: Its specificity is unknown.

The treatment here: oral pan-JAK inhibitor, 5-10 mg twice daily. V usage is TRBV9 and J usage is TRBJ2-2; D possibly uses TRBD1 or TRBD2 (5 bases each). The sequence came from a human donor with alopecia areata. Specimen: CD8+ T cells sorted from blood, collected at week 24, from a patient treated with tofacitinib. Here the CDR3 DNA reads TGTGCCAGCAGCGGAGGGGAGTGGGACACCGGGGAGCTGTTTTTT. Translating gives CASSGGEWDTGELFF.